Below, one T cell receptor beta chain is given with its context. This sample is drawn from a study of blood T cell repertoires in COVID-19. The CDR3 runs to 14 residues. CDR1 is DFQATT and CDR2 is SNEGSKA in the germline V gene (reference sequence). V lost 3 bases and J lost 5; bases outside the gene matches: 6. In the original processing: Reference gene primer amplification gave estimated nucleated cell counts. Libraries were prepared by immunoSEQ multiplex PCR; TCRdb keeps only in-frame clonotypes and omits some of them. V, J and clone size are those of that table, while D and trimming were read from the DNA. The profile shows over 80,000 clones, 80% to 90% of them singletons.

This receptor was taken from a man aged 80 or over with active or convalescent COVID-19. The chain is built from TRBV20-1 and TRBJ2-5; 10 bases fit TRBD2. The specimen sequenced was peripheral blood. The CDR3 DNA is TGCAGTGCTAGTAGGCTAGCGGGAGTGGAGACCCAGTACTTC. Protein: CSASRLAGVETQYF.